This T cell receptor beta chain stems from a study of blood T cell repertoires in COVID-19. Study background: Sources were T cells, B-cell-depleted T cells, or PBMCs; the material itself was cDNA or gDNA.

The CDR3 length is 15 residues. In germline, CDR1 is SGDLS, CDR2 YYNGEE. The ends were cut back, 4 bases at V and 0 bases at J, with 11 bases in the middle. In the original processing: Scientists estimated how many nucleated cells there were by amplifying reference gene primers. Measured with immunoSEQ multiplex PCR; TCRdb has only the in-frame clones, and not every one. V and J calls and clone size follow that table, whereas D and trimming were derived from the DNA. The sample has about 120,000 clones, around nine tenths seen once; the top ten hold around 2.1%. This clone was counted a few times. V and J are TRBV9 and TRBJ2-1; D possibly corresponds to TRBD1 (5 bases). The sample comprised peripheral blood. This receptor was obtained from a woman in her forties or fifties with acute or convalescent COVID-19. The DNA for the CDR3 is TGTGCCAGCAGCCAATGGGGCAACTCCTACAATGAGCAGTTCTTC. It codes for CASSQWGNSYNEQFF.